In its sample, the clone carrying this T cell receptor (beta chain) was seen many times. Its target is not known. The data stem from a study of identical twins. Each CDR3 protein gets one entry after TCRdb re-called the 5' RACE reads with MiXCR. The table has approximately 690,000 distinct CDR3 sequences, 5.5% to 6.5% seen once. General study results and limits: Models came in too low on out-of-frame TCR alpha sharing in monozygotic twins. Clonotypes of the beta chain that were abundant in cord blood carried fewer insertions (memory repertoires showed none).

The CDR3 is made up of 13 amino acids. V dropped 3 bases and J dropped 8; count of bases not matched to a gene: 6. Germline CDR1 SGDLS, CDR2 YYNGEE. The chain couples TRBV9 to TRBJ1-2; 8 bases map to TRBD1. What was sequenced was naive T cells sorted from blood. This sequence originates from a young man in good health. The CDR3 sequence is CASSEQGARGYTF. CDR3 DNA: TGTGCCAGCAGCGAGCAGGGGGCAAGGGGCTACACCTTC.